Described below is a single T cell receptor beta chain sequence and its context. Antigen: not known. The data originate from a study of CXCR3-negative and CXCR3-positive naive CD8 T cells. Study details: Libraries each contributed about 1.5 +/- 0.3 million TRB reads, for around 140 million in total.

With UMI labels, 5' RACE was used to prepare the TRB cDNA libraries. TCRdb re-analyzed the 5' RACE reads; it lists each CDR3 protein once, without DNA. Its table records 45,000 to 55,000 distinct CDR3 sequences. Germline V gene lookup returns CDR1 MDHEN and CDR2 SYDVKM. This CDR3 comprises 15 residues. Sorting yielded triplicates of approximately 300,000 cells for each CD8+ T cell subset. Study observations and caveats: TRBV-TRBJ usage matched between naive CXCR3-negative and CXCR3-positive cells but not between memory cells. Memory CD8+ cells showed much lower diversity, while both naive subsets were comparably high.

The chain is built from TRBV28 and TRBJ1-2; TCRdb returns TRBD1, unconfirmable since there is no DNA. Sequenced: memory CD8+ T cells from blood. The clonotype was recovered from a human donor in good health. Some clones in this sample may be carry-over from other donors' samples. The CDR3 protein is CASSPLETESYGYTF.